This T cell receptor (beta chain) originates from a study of molecular identifiers for immune sequencing clone quantification. This clonotype was observed at least ten times. The V and J ends lost 5 bases and 7 bases respectively, with 18 bases between them. CDR3 size: 15 residues. CDR1 and CDR2 from the germline V gene are SEHNR and FQNEAQ (reference sequence). TCRdb reanalysed the PCR reads using MiXCR and keeps one entry per CDR3 protein. The sample lists under 800,000 distinct CDR3 sequences, over 25% occurring once. This chain uses TRBV7-9 with TRBJ1-5; D not certain. This sequence was found in a human donor in good health. Some libraries in this study had Jurkat cell RNA spiked in. Sequencing input: naive CD8+ T cells from blood, with Jurkat cell RNA spiked in. The subset here: FACS-sorted CD8+CD4-CCR7+CD45RA+ naive T cells. CDR3 coding DNA: TGTGCCAGCAGCCTCGCGGGTCAGGCTGGGCAGCCCCAGCATTTT. Its protein product is CASSLAGQAGQPQHF.